This T cell receptor beta chain was sequenced during a study of shared clonotypes between healthy human individuals. The assay was immunoSEQ multiplex PCR, and TCRdb's table has in-frame clones only and misses some. The sample holds approximately 940,000 clones; over 75% are singletons and the top ten take approximately 1.5%. There are 19 residues in the CDR3. Looked up from germline, CDR1 is SNHLY and CDR2 is FYNNEI. V lost 2 bases, J lost 0 bases, and 20 bases lay in between. The sample comprised memory CD4+ T cells sorted from blood. Subset noted: CD45RA-negative fraction. J is TRBJ1-3 and V is TRBV2; D may be TRBD1 (6 bases). This sequence was found in a man younger than 30 in good health. This CDR3 is CASSEPLTGYSFSGNTIYF. CDR3 coding DNA: TGTGCCAGCAGTGAACCCTTGACAGGATATTCTTTCTCTGGAAACACCATATATTTT.